Below are 8 T cell receptor beta chains sequenced from a single sample in a study of CXCR3-negative and CXCR3-positive naive CD8 T cells. The study made its TRB cDNA libraries by 5' RACE, adding UMI labels. Using the 5' RACE reads, TCRdb records one entry per CDR3 protein without DNA. Recorded for this sample: tens of thousands of distinct CDR3 sequences. The sequencing input was naive CXCR3- CD8+ T cells from blood. Subset given: CD45RO-CCR7+CD27+CD95- naive CD8+ T cells lacking CXCR3 (TNR3-). These receptors were taken from a human donor in good health. Some clones in this sample may be carry-over from other donors' samples.

The chain couples TRBV4-2 to TRBJ2-3; TCRdb lists TRBD2, though no DNA is available to test this call. Looked up from germline, CDR1 is LGHNA and CDR2 is YNFKEQ. The CDR3 totals 15 residues. The chain's CDR3 is CASSQGTREWDTQYF.

V usage is TRBV20-1 and J usage is TRBJ1-6. CDR3 length: 14 amino acids. The germline CDR1 and CDR2 sequences are DFQATT and SNEGSKA (reference sequence). The CDR3 loop is CSARTTRPNSPLHF.

J is TRBJ2-2 and V is TRBV25-1; TCRdb lists TRBD2, though no DNA is available to test this call. The CDR3 covers 17 residues. Germline V gives CDR1 MGHDK, CDR2 SYGVNS. CDR3 amino acids: CASRPHRASGFSGELFF. The full variable domain, with the rest looked up from reference TRBV25-1 and TRBJ2-2, is EADIYQTPRYLVIGTGKKITLECSQTMGHDKMYWYQQDPGMELHLIHYSYGVNSTEKGDLSSESTVSRIRTEHFPLTLESARPSHTSQYLCASRPHRASGFSGELFFGEGSRLTVL.

This chain joins TRBV20-1 and TRBJ2-3; TCRdb designates TRBD2, a call that cannot be tested without DNA. CDR1 is DFQATT and CDR2 is SNEGSKA in the germline V gene (reference sequence). The CDR3 is made up of 15 amino acids. The CDR3 sequence: CSATSGEDSTDTQYF.

The V and J genes are TRBV11-2 and TRBJ2-3; no DNA is available, so the TRBD2 call from TCRdb remains unchecked. CDR3 length equals 15 residues. Germline assignment: CDR1 SGHAT and CDR2 FQNNGV. The CDR3 sequence: CASRTGTRATDTQYF.

This chain uses TRBV13 with TRBJ2-5; the TRBD2 assignment by TCRdb is unverifiable without DNA. CDR1 is PRHDT and CDR2 is FYEKMQ in the germline V gene (reference sequence). This CDR3 spans 14 amino acids. The CDR3 spells CASSTSGGLETQYF. Using reference TRBV13 and TRBJ2-5 for the parts outside the CDR3, the full variable domain is AAGVIQSPRHLIKEKRETATLKCYPIPRHDTVYWYQQGPGQDPQFLISFYEKMQSDKGSIPDRFSAQQFSDYHSELNMSSLELGDSALYFCASSTSGGLETQYFGPGTRLLVL.

The chain combines TRBV15 with TRBJ2-1; TCRdb gives TRBD1 as the D gene, but with no DNA this cannot be confirmed. Germline V lookup: CDR1 LNHNV, CDR2 YYDKDF (reference sequence). CDR3 size: 16 residues. CDR3: CATSTSRDRLYNEQFF.

The chain joins TRBV15 to TRBJ2-1; as DNA is missing, the TRBD1 call by TCRdb cannot be tested. CDR3 length equals 15 residues. Germline values: CDR1 LNHNV, CDR2 YYDKDF (reference sequence). The CDR3 sequence is CATSTPGTTYNEQFF.